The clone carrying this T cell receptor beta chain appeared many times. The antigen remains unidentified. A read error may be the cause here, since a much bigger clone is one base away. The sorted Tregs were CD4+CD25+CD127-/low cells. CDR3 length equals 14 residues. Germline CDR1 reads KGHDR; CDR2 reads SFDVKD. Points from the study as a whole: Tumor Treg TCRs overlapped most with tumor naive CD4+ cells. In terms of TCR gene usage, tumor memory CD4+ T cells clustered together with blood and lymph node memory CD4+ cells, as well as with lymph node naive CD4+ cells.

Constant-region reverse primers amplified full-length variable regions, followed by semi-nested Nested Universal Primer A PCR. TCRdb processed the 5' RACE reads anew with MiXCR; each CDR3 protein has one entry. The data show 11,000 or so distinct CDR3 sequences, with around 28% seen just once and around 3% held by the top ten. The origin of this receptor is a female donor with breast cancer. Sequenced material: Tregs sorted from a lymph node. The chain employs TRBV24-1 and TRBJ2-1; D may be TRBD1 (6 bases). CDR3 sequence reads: CATGSGGSHNEQFF. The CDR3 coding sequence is TGTGCCACCGGATCTGGGGGCTCCCACAATGAGCAGTTCTTC.